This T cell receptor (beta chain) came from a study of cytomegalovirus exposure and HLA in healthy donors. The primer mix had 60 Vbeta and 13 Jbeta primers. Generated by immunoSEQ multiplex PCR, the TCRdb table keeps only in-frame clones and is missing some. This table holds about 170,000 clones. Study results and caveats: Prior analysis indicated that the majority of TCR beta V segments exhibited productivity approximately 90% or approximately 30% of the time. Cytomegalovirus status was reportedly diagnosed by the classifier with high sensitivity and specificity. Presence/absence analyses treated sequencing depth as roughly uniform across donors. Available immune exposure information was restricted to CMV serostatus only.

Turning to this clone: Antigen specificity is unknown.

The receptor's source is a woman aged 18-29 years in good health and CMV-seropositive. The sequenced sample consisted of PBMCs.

The CDR3 coding sequence is TGTGCCAGCAGCTTGAAGCCAGATACGCAGTATTTT. This encodes CASSLKPDTQYF. The rearrangement joins TRBV7-6 to TRBJ2-3; D is unclear. The CDR3 loop spans 12 amino acids. Germline lookup yields CDR1 SGHVS and CDR2 FNYEAQ. Deletions cut 3 bases from V and 4 bases from J, with 5 bases between.